This T cell receptor (beta chain) came from a study of immune heterogeneity within non-small cell lung tumors. This CDR3 is 12 amino acids long. The V and J ends lost 5 bases and 0 bases respectively, with 3 bases between them. CDR1 is SNHLY, CDR2 FYNNEI, per germline. Using 32 V and 13 J primers, multiplex PCR amplified TCR beta CDR3. TCRdb redid the calling of the multiplex PCR reads with MiXCR, one entry per CDR3 protein. The sample lists about 10,000 distinct CDR3 sequences; approximately 26% were seen once. This clonotype was counted many times. Template material for each sample was about 0.55 ug of bulk tumor genomic DNA. During surgery, each primary tumor gave multiple biopsies spaced as far apart as possible. Curative surgery was undertaken by patients, who had untreated, newly diagnosed non-small cell lung cancer.

The V gene is TRBV2, the J gene TRBJ2-3; D unresolved. The sample comprised lung tumor tissue. The source is a woman aged 45-65 years with non-small cell lung cancer. In DNA, the CDR3 is TGTGCCAGCAGTACTAGCACAGATACGCAGTATTTT. It yields the protein CASSTSTDTQYF.